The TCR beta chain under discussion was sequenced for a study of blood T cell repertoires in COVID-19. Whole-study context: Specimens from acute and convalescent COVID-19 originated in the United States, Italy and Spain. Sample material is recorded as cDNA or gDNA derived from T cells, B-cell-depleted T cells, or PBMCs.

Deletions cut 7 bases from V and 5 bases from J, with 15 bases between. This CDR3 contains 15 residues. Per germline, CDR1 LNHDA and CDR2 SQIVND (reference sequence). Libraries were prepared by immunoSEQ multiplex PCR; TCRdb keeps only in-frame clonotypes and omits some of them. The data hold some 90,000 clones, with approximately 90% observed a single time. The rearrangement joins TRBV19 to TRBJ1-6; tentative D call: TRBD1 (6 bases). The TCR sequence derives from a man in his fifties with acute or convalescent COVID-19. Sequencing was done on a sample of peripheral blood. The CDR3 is CASTSDRLDNSPLHF. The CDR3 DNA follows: TGTGCCAGTACCTCTGACAGGCTCGATAATTCACCCCTCCACTTT.